One T cell receptor (beta chain) is described in this entry. The antigen it recognizes is unknown. It has no much larger one-base neighbor in the sample; base qualities were not kept. The data derive from a study of T-cell memory formation after mild COVID-19 (dated by TCRdb to about 2021). Study-level background: TCR sequence clusters from the two donors were found to be largely donor specific. Two young, previously healthy adult volunteers made up the cohort, one male and one female. Longitudinal TCRalpha and TCRbeta repertoire sequencing tracked T-cell clones expanding and contracting after mild COVID-19 in two donors. The investigation overall reported the following: Some responding clones were detected in pre-infection memory, suggesting pre-existing cross-reactive memory T cells joined the SARS-CoV-2 response. Only a couple of mild cases were covered by the study, and larger cohorts that include severe cases with pre-infection samples were considered necessary. Clones contracting from day 15 to 85 had balanced CD4/CD8 phenotypes, while a second wave expanding from day 15 to 37 was biased towards CD4+. SARS-CoV-2 specificity of the second-wave clones peaking on day 37 was not confirmed. Contracting CD4+ clones were found mainly in CM and EM memory subsets, while CD8+ clones were enriched in EMRA.

The CDR1 and CDR2 encoded by the germline V gene (reference sequence) are SEHNR and FQNEAQ. Including cysteine and phenylalanine, the CDR3 has 18 amino acids. Only the CDR3 portion is preserved as DNA: 54 bases, with reading frame beginning at the first base. Here V drops 5 bases and J drops 2 bases, and the junction holds 16 bases not matched to any gene. Ficoll-Paque density gradient centrifugation was used to isolate PBMCs. Sequencing instrument: Illumina NovaSeq 6000. cDNA libraries for TCRalpha and TCRbeta were prepared by 5'RACE using constant-segment primers, with sample barcodes and unique molecular identifiers added. RNA was extracted from every sample with Trizol reagent. Library amplification was performed in two PCR steps, and a second sample barcode and Illumina TruSeq adapters were introduced in the second step. Libraries were sequenced on an Illumina NovaSeq with 2 x 150 bp paired-end reads. In the authors' own workflow: With migec v1.2.7, reads were demultiplexed and then collapsed into UMI-guided consensus sequences. Using mixcr v2.1.11, UMI consensuses were aligned to TRA and TRB V and J templates and then assembled into clonotypes. A clonotype was counted as expanded or contracted only if both edgeR and NoisET called the change significant, with noise models trained on biological replicates. For edgeR calls, a false discovery rate-adjusted p below 0.01 and a log2 fold-change threshold of 1 were applied. As an exploratory analysis of dynamics, max-normalized trajectories of the 1000 most abundant clonotypes were examined by PCA with hierarchical clustering. Each responding clone was given a CD4 or CD8 phenotype based on the CD4+ and CD8+ repertoires, which had been sequenced separately. TCRdb trimmed the raw reads at Q25, called clones with MiXCR and kept productive beta chains. Each record represents a unique CDR3 protein, reported with the most common genes and DNA among its rows. TCRdb's processing, not the authors' own work, is the source of the V and J calls. A total of some 150,000 distinct CDR3 sequences appear in this sample, roughly a quarter of them only once. Roughly 24% of the sample is held by the ten biggest clonotypes.

Sequenced material: PBMCs or a T cell subset sorted from them (not recorded which). The receptor chain draws on TRBV7-9 and TRBJ1-1, with 8 bases matching TRBD1. The TCR comes from an adult woman who had mild COVID-19 (a few samples of this study predate the infection). The sample titles of this study are shuffled in the database, so cell type and time point are left out; the donor was told from shared clones. CDR3 region: CASSPPDRAVAGNTEAFF. The DNA sequence follows: TGTGCCAGCAGCCCCCCGGACAGGGCCGTGGCGGGTAACACTGAAGCTTTCTTT.